A single sample gave rise to the 23 T cell receptor beta chains below, sequenced in a study of T cells in localized non-small cell lung cancer. Profiled with immunoSEQ multiplex PCR; TCRdb holds only in-frame clones, not every one. Of about 43,000 clones listed, 90% to 95% are singletons. This specimen consisted of PBMCs, obtained before any cancer treatment. Source of these receptors: a woman between 35 and 75 years old with stage II lung adenocarcinoma.

V and J are TRBV7-6 and TRBJ2-5; D possibly corresponds to TRBD2 (5 bases). There are 14 residues in the CDR3. CDR1 is SGHVS and CDR2 is FNYEAQ in the germline V gene. Trimming pared 5 bases from V and 3 bases from J, leaving 13 bases between. The CDR3 region has the DNA TGTGCCAGCAGCCCGGGTTTCGGGGAAGAGACCCAGTACTTC. This codes for CASSPGFGEETQYF.

V usage is TRBV28 and J usage is TRBJ2-3, with TRBD2 as a possible D gene (6 bases). The CDR3 loop spans 15 amino acids. V was cut by 6 bases and J by 0 bases, with 13 bases left in between. The germline V gene encodes CDR1 MDHEN and CDR2 SYDVKM. In nucleotides, the CDR3 is TGTGCCAGCAGAGCCCCGGGACTCAGCACAGATACGCAGTATTTT. It is translated as CASRAPGLSTDTQYF.

The V gene is TRBV19, the J gene TRBJ2-5; TRBD1 agrees at 11 bases. From germline, CDR1 is LNHDA and CDR2 SQIVND (reference sequence). Trimming at V came to 5 bases and at J to 1 base, leaving 6 bases not matched to a gene. This CDR3 spans 16 amino acids. The CDR3 nucleotides read TGTGCCAGTAGTCCCCGGGACAGGGGGTTCCAAGAGACCCAGTACTTC. It yields the protein CASSPRDRGFQETQYF.

The rearrangement links TRBV7-3 to TRBJ2-3; TRBD1 matches 9 bases. There are 12 residues in the CDR3. Germline values: CDR1 SGHTA, CDR2 FQGTGA. V dropped 5 bases and J dropped 10; count of bases not matched to a gene: 4. CDR3 nucleotides: TGTGCCAGCAGCCCCGGGACAGGGCCGCAGTATTTT. Translated, it gives CASSPGTGPQYF. Full variable domain (rest looked up from reference TRBV7-3 and TRBJ2-3): GAGVSQTPSNKVTEKGKYVELRCDPISGHTALYWYRQSLGQGPEFLIYFQGTGAADDSGLPNDRFFAVRPEGSVSTLKIQRTERGDSAVYLCASSPGTGPQYFGPGTRLTVL.

This chain connects TRBV6-5 to TRBJ2-7; D gene ambiguous. This CDR3 has 16 amino acids. Trimming pared 1 base from V and 1 base from J, leaving 14 bases between. Germline V lookup: CDR1 MNHEY, CDR2 SVGAGI. CDR3 DNA sequence: TGTGCCAGCAGTTACTACTCGTATGTTGGATCCTACGAGCAGTACTTC. Protein sequence: CASSYYSYVGSYEQYF.

The chain is built from TRBV5-4 and TRBJ2-1, with a possible D match to TRBD2 (6 bases). CDR3 size: 15 residues. Trimming shortened V by 3 bases and J by 4 bases, and 14 bases separated the two germline ends. Germline V gene data show CDR1 as SGHNT and CDR2 as YYREEE (reference sequence). CDR3 residues: CASSWELATYNEQFF. CDR3 sequence (DNA): TGTGCCAGCAGCTGGGAACTAGCAACATACAATGAGCAGTTCTTC.

This clone was seen a few times. The chain recombines TRBV5-1 with TRBJ1-4, with 8 bases fitting TRBD1. The CDR3 contains 15 residues. After removal of 4 bases from V and 5 bases from J, the junction contained 7 bases not matched to a gene. CDR1 is SGHRS, CDR2 YFSETQ, per germline. The CDR3 sequence: CASSVRQGINEKLFF. CDR3 bases: TGCGCCAGCAGCGTTAGACAGGGGATAAATGAAAAACTGTTTTTT. The whole variable domain, filled in from reference TRBV5-1 and TRBJ1-4, reads KAGVTQTPRYLIKTRGQQVTLSCSPISGHRSVSWYQQTPGQGLQFLFEYFSETQRNKGNFPGRFSGRQFSNSRSEMNVSTLELGDSALYLCASSVRQGINEKLFFGSGTQLSVL.

The rearrangement links TRBV29-1 to TRBJ2-1; no reliable D call. Germline CDR1 SQVTM, CDR2 ANQGSEA. The CDR3 is 11 residues long. With 5 bases removed from V and 4 bases from J, the gap between germline ends came to 6 bases. CDR3 DNA: TGCAGCGTTCGCACGTACAATGAGCAGTTCTTC. This gives the protein CSVRTYNEQFF.

V and J are TRBV2 and TRBJ1-5; D gene uncertain. Looked up from germline, CDR1 is SNHLY and CDR2 is FYNNEI. This CDR3 contains 12 residues. The V and J ends lost 6 bases and 1 base respectively, with 4 bases between them. The CDR3 nucleotides are TGTGCCAGCAGAGGGAGCAATCAGCCCCAGCATTTT. It translates to CASRGSNQPQHF. The complete variable domain, with remaining parts taken from reference TRBV2 and TRBJ1-5, reads EPEVTQTPSHQVTQMGQEVILRCVPISNHLYFYWYRQILGQKVEFLVSFYNNEISEKSEIFDDQFSVERPDGSNFTLKIRSTKLEDSAMYFCASRGSNQPQHFGDGTRLSIL.

The V gene is TRBV5-1, the J gene TRBJ1-5; D gene uncertain. Germline lookup yields CDR1 SGHRS and CDR2 YFSETQ. This CDR3 spans 16 amino acids. Between the trimmed V and J ends, which lost 4 bases and 7 bases, there was a span of 21 bases. Here the CDR3 reads CASSPGPGMTGQPQHF. The CDR3 nucleotides read TGCGCCAGCAGCCCCGGACCGGGGATGACTGGGCAGCCCCAGCATTTT. Variable domain in full (rest from reference TRBV5-1 and TRBJ1-5): KAGVTQTPRYLIKTRGQQVTLSCSPISGHRSVSWYQQTPGQGLQFLFEYFSETQRNKGNFPGRFSGRQFSNSRSEMNVSTLELGDSALYLCASSPGPGMTGQPQHFGDGTRLSIL.

The chain employs TRBV6-6 and TRBJ2-1, with no clear D. CDR3 length: 12 amino acids. Trimming stripped 2 bases from V and 2 bases from J, with 1 base between. CDR1 and CDR2 (germline): MNHNY, SVGAGI (reference sequence). CDR3 sequence: CASSYAYNEQFF. CDR3 in DNA: TGTGCCAGCAGTTACGCCTACAATGAGCAGTTCTTC.

The rearrangement links TRBV27 to TRBJ2-7; 13 nucleotides line up with TRBD2. V lost 5 bases to trimming and J lost 5 bases; unmatched junction nucleotides: 6. The V gene's germline CDR1 is MNHEY and CDR2 SMNVEV (reference sequence). The CDR3 runs to 15 residues. CDR3 protein: CASSPLAGGPNEQYF. The CDR3, as DNA: TGTGCCAGCAGTCCACTAGCGGGAGGGCCGAACGAGCAGTACTTC.

The rearrangement joins TRBV6-5 to TRBJ1-1; D remains ambiguous. The CDR3 is made up of 13 amino acids. Trimming pared 0 bases from V and 7 bases from J, leaving 9 bases between. CDR1 MNHEY and CDR2 SVGAGI come from the germline V gene. CDR3 sequence reads: CASSYSLGLEAFF. In nucleotides, the CDR3 is TGTGCCAGCAGTTACTCGCTTGGGCTTGAAGCTTTCTTT.

The chain is built from TRBV18 and TRBJ2-2, with 8 bases matching TRBD2. After removal of 4 bases from V and 6 bases from J, the junction contained 7 bases not matched to a gene. Germline CDR1 reads KGHSH; CDR2 reads LQKENI. The CDR3 consists of 15 residues. CDR3 amino acids: CASSRERESAGELFF. CDR3 nucleotide sequence: TGTGCCAGCTCACGCGAGCGGGAGTCGGCCGGGGAGCTGTTTTTT.

The CDR3, as DNA: TGCGCCAGCAGCAGGTCACTAGCGGGGGGAGCCAGCGAGCAGTACTTC. This codes for CASSRSLAGGASEQYF. This chain connects TRBV5-1 to TRBJ2-7; TRBD2 matches at 12 bases. V dropped 4 bases and J dropped 6; count of bases not matched to a gene: 11. Germline lookup yields CDR1 SGHRS and CDR2 YFSETQ. The CDR3 consists of 16 residues.

The DNA of the CDR3 is TGTGCCAGCAGCCGTCTTCAGGGCGTAGATACGCAGTATTTT. Protein: CASSRLQGVDTQYF. The chain has TRBV11-2 and TRBJ2-3; tentative D call: TRBD1 (5 bases). Germline CDR1 and CDR2: SGHAT and FQNNGV. The V and J ends lost 5 bases and 5 bases respectively, with 14 bases between them. This CDR3 contains 14 residues.

The genes are TRBV19 and TRBJ1-5; D is perhaps TRBD1 (6 bases). V dropped 1 base and J dropped 7 bases, with 17 bases sitting between them. Germline V gene sequence: CDR1 LNHDA, CDR2 SQIVND (reference sequence). The CDR3 has 16 amino acids. CDR3 sequence: CASSIGVGATGQPQHF. The CDR3 bases are TGTGCCAGTAGTATAGGGGTGGGGGCGACGGGGCAGCCCCAGCATTTT.

The chain uses TRBV10-1 and TRBJ2-2; TRBD1 agrees at 7 bases. Germline CDR1 reads WNHNN; CDR2 reads SYGVQD (reference sequence). V lost 5 bases and J lost 0; bases outside the gene matches: 6. There are 16 residues in the CDR3. DNA of the CDR3: TGCGCCAGCAGTTTCTCCGGGACAGCGAACACCGGGGAGCTGTTTTTT. It codes for CASSFSGTANTGELFF.

V and J are TRBV6-1 and TRBJ2-7, with TRBD1 matching over 9 bases. V lost 10 bases and J lost 0; bases outside the gene matches: 4. Germline V CDR1 and CDR2: MNHNS, SASEGT. The CDR3 has 13 amino acids. In DNA form, the CDR3 reads TGTGCCACTGGACAGGGGTTCTCCTACGAGCAGTACTTC. Translating gives CATGQGFSYEQYF.

The CDR3 loop is CASSFELAGWDEQFF. The CDR3, as DNA: TGTGCCAGCAGCTTCGAACTAGCCGGTTGGGATGAGCAGTTCTTC. The chain uses TRBV5-4 and TRBJ2-1; possible D gene TRBD2, 6 bases. Trimming left V 2 bases short and J 8 bases short, with 17 bases between. The CDR3 has 15 residues. Per the germline V gene, CDR1 is SGHNT and CDR2 is YYREEE (reference sequence).

The chain carries TRBV5-1 and TRBJ1-6; TRBD1 agrees at 7 bases. The CDR3 runs 16 residues. Germline V gene data show CDR1 as SGHRS and CDR2 as YFSETQ. V dropped 4 bases and J dropped 3; count of bases not matched to a gene: 7. The CDR3 DNA is TGCGCCAGCAGCCCTACAGGGGTTGGCTATAATTCACCCCTCCACTTT. Its translation: CASSPTGVGYNSPLHF.

This rearrangement joins TRBV11-2 to TRBJ2-1, with 13 bases fitting TRBD2. Trimming cost V 1 base and J 9 bases; bases outside gene matches: 6. CDR3 length equals 16 residues. Germline CDR1 reads SGHAT; CDR2 reads FQNNGV. The CDR3 DNA sequence: TGTGCCAGCAGCTTAGTCCCACTAGCGGGAGGGACTGAGCAGTTCTTC. This encodes CASSLVPLAGGTEQFF.

V is TRBV5-6 and J is TRBJ2-2; D uncertain. V lost 6 bases, J lost 0 bases, and 12 bases lay in between. Per germline, CDR1 SGHDT and CDR2 YYEEEE. The CDR3 runs to 15 residues. The CDR3, as DNA: TGTGCCAGCACTCGTGCCACTACGAACACCGGGGAGCTGTTTTTT. Translating it yields CASTRATTNTGELFF.